This T cell receptor (beta chain) was recovered during a study of PD-1 blockade in classical Hodgkin lymphoma. Sequencing was performed with immunoSEQ multiplex PCR; in TCRdb, only in-frame clones are kept and a portion is missing. The table shows tens of thousands of clones, with about 75% occurring only once. Time point defined: cycle 4 day 1 (C4D1), after around six weeks of nivolumab. Following autologous stem cell transplantation, relapse occurred in every patient, and exposure to brentuximab vedotin varied. Source: peripheral blood mononuclear cells (PBMCs), taken before the fourth cycle of nivolumab. This TCR was recovered from a human donor with classical Hodgkin lymphoma.

CDR3 in amino acids: CASSLATSGGYEQYF. CDR3 sequence (DNA): TGTGCCAGCAGCTTAGCGACTAGCGGGGGCTACGAGCAGTACTTC. V and J are TRBV11-3 and TRBJ2-7, with 12 nucleotides matching TRBD2. Germline CDR1 SGHNT, CDR2 YENEEA. The CDR3 spans 15 residues. V lost 1 base and J lost 3; bases outside the gene matches: 1.